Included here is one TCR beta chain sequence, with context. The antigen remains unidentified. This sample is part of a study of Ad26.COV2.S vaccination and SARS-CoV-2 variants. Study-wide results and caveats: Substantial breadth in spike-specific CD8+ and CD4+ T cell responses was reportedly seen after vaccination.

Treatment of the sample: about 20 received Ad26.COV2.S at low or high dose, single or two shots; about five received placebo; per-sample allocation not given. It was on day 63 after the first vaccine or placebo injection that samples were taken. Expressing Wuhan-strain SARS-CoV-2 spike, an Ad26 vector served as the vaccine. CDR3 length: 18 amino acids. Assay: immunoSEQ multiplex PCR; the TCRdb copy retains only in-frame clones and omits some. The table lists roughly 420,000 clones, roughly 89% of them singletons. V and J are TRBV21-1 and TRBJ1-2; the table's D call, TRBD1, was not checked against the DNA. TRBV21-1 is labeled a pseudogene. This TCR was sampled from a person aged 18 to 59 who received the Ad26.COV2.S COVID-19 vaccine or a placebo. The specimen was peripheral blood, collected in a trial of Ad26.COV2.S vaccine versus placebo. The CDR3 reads CASSALGKQGCQAYGYTF. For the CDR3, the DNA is TGTGCCAGCAGCGCCCTAGGTAAACAGGGATGTCAGGCCTATGGCTACACCTTC.